The 22 T cell receptor beta chains reported below all come from one sample, sequenced in a study of T cells expressing NK-cell markers. TCRdb reprocessed the 5' RACE reads; each CDR3 protein has one entry and no DNA is given. This sample's table reports about 7,200 distinct CDR3 sequences. The sequencing input was blood T cells: a sorted CD56 or NKG2C T cell subset, CD4+ or CD8+ T cells, or bulk PBMC T cells (not recorded which). The receptors come from a man aged 18 to 69 in good health.

The chain has TRBV12-3 or TRBV12-4 and TRBJ2-1. The CDR3 consists of 11 residues. The chain's CDR3 is CASRSFYEQFF.

This sequence joins TRBV6-4 and TRBJ2-3; there is no DNA to check the TCRdb D call of TRBD1. CDR1 is MRHNA and CDR2 is SNTAGT in the germline V gene. The CDR3 sequence is 14 residues long. The CDR3 region is CASSDRGPPDTQYF.

The V gene is TRBV9, the J gene TRBJ2-3; TCRdb indicates TRBD2, and absent DNA this call remains unverified. The CDR3 has 16 residues. Germline assignment: CDR1 SGDLS and CDR2 YYNGEE. The CDR3 loop reads CASSVEVAGGTDTQYF.

The genes are TRBV4-1 and TRBJ1-2; the D gene TCRdb calls, TRBD1, cannot be checked with no DNA. This CDR3 is built from 16 residues. CDR1 and CDR2 from the germline V gene are MGHRA and YSYEKL. The CDR3 loop is CASSQVLDRGRGGYTF.

The chain employs TRBV1 and TRBJ1-2. TRBV1 is flagged as a pseudogene. This CDR3 has 14 amino acids. CDR3 in amino acids: CTSSQEDGGYGYTF.

The chain carries TRBV6-1 and TRBJ2-7. Germline lookup yields CDR1 MNHNS and CDR2 SASEGT. The CDR3 totals 14 residues. The CDR3 is CASSEWGISYEQYF.

The V and J genes are TRBV20-1 and TRBJ2-6; TCRdb returns TRBD1, unconfirmable since there is no DNA. The germline gives CDR1 DFQATT, CDR2 SNEGSKA (reference sequence). The CDR3 is 16 amino acids. The CDR3 spells CSAGPPGETGANVLTF.

V usage is TRBV2 and J usage is TRBJ2-3. The CDR3 extends over 15 amino acids. CDR1 is SNHLY, CDR2 FYNNEI, per germline. The CDR3 here is CASSGRVLRRDTQYF.

The genes are TRBV6-1 and TRBJ1-2. CDR1 and CDR2 from the germline V gene are MNHNS and SASEGT. This CDR3 has 13 residues. The CDR3 sequence: CASSEVGEAGYTF.

This rearrangement joins TRBV6-1 to TRBJ2-5; TCRdb outputs TRBD2, but without DNA this stays unchecked. This CDR3 has 14 amino acids. Germline assignment: CDR1 MNHNS and CDR2 SASEGT. The CDR3 region is CASSLGGPKETQYF.

The chain employs TRBV6-1 and TRBJ2-3; the D gene TCRdb calls, TRBD2, cannot be checked with no DNA. CDR1 is MNHNS and CDR2 is SASEGT in the germline V gene. The CDR3 runs 15 residues. Here the CDR3 reads CASSRPSGPTDTQYF.

The chain couples TRBV25-1 to TRBJ2-5; the D call from TCRdb, TRBD2, cannot be confirmed without DNA. The CDR3 length is 21 residues. Germline CDR1 and CDR2: MGHDK and SYGVNS. The CDR3: CASSASLTTSGGALVKETQYF.

V is TRBV12-3 or TRBV12-4 and J is TRBJ1-1. This CDR3 comprises 14 residues. The CDR3 here is CASSPAYTDTEAFF.

CDR3 protein: CASSVLPDGSNQPQHF. The J gene is TRBJ1-5, the V gene TRBV6-5. CDR3 length: 16 amino acids. Germline CDR1 is MNHEY and CDR2 is SVGAGI.

The chain employs TRBV7-7 and TRBJ2-3; the D gene TCRdb calls, TRBD1, cannot be checked with no DNA. The length of the CDR3 is 14 residues. Per the germline V gene, CDR1 is SSHAT and CDR2 is FNYEAQ (reference sequence). The CDR3 is CASSLNGTPDTQYF. Full variable domain (rest looked up from reference TRBV7-7 and TRBJ2-3): GAGVSQSPRYKVTKRGQDVTLRCDPISSHATLYWYQQALGQGPEFLTYFNYEAQPDKSGLPSDRFSAERPEGSISTLTIQRTEQRDSAMYRCASSLNGTPDTQYFGPGTRLTVL.

The chain is built from TRBV6-2 or TRBV6-3 and TRBJ2-3; the D call of TRBD2 rests on TCRdb alone, since no DNA is present to check it. This CDR3 is 15 amino acids long. CDR1 is MNHEY, CDR2 SVGEGT, per germline. The CDR3 sequence is CASTSGGASTDTQYF.

The genes are TRBV30 and TRBJ2-7; as DNA is missing, the TRBD1 call by TCRdb cannot be tested. CDR3 length: 15 residues. Germline values: CDR1 GTSNPN, CDR2 SVGIG (reference sequence). CDR3 loop: CAWTRWDRGSYEQYF.

This chain links TRBV25-1 with TRBJ2-5; as DNA is missing, the TRBD2 call by TCRdb cannot be tested. Per the germline V gene, CDR1 is MGHDK and CDR2 is SYGVNS. The length of the CDR3 is 15 residues. The CDR3 region is CASSAWTAAAETQYF.

This chain connects TRBV6-1 to TRBJ1-3; absent DNA, TCRdb's TRBD1 call cannot be checked. Germline assignment: CDR1 MNHNS and CDR2 SASEGT. The CDR3 totals 16 residues. CDR3 region: CASSTQQGSSGNTIYF.

The V gene is TRBV7-2, the J gene TRBJ2-3; TCRdb lists TRBD2, though no DNA is available to test this call. Germline CDR1 SGHTA, CDR2 FQGNSA. This CDR3 contains 16 residues. The CDR3 loop reads CASSFRTSGGKDTQYF.

The CDR3: CATCYSGEHSGELFF. The chain combines TRBV6-2 or TRBV6-3 with TRBJ2-2; TCRdb's D call, TRBD1, is unchecked because there is no DNA. Germline V CDR1 and CDR2: MNHEY, SVGEGT. This CDR3 spans 15 amino acids.

This clonotype is medium-sized by frequency. The chain carries TRBV25-1 and TRBJ2-1; no DNA is available, so the TRBD1 call from TCRdb remains unchecked. In germline, CDR1 is MGHDK, CDR2 SYGVNS. The CDR3 is made up of 15 amino acids. The CDR3: CASSDAGTGSGEQFF. The entire variable domain, with the rest obtained from reference TRBV25-1 and TRBJ2-1, is as follows: EADIYQTPRYLVIGTGKKITLECSQTMGHDKMYWYQQDPGMELHLIHYSYGVNSTEKGDLSSESTVSRIRTEHFPLTLESARPSHTSQYLCASSDAGTGSGEQFFGPGTRLTVL.